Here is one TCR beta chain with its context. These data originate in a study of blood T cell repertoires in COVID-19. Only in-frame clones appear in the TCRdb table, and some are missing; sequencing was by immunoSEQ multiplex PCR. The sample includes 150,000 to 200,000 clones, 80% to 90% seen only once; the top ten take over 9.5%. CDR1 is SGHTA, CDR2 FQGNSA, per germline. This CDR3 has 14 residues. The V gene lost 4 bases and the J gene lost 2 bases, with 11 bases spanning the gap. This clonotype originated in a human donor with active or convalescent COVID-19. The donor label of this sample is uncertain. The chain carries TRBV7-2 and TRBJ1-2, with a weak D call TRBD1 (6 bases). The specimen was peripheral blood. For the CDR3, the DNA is TGTGCCAGCAGCTCCCGACAGGCGAACTATGGCTACACCTTC. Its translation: CASSSRQANYGYTF. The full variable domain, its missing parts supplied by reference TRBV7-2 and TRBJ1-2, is GAGVSQSPSNKVTEKGKDVELRCDPISGHTALYWYRQSLGQGLEFLIYFQGNSAPDKSGLPSDRFSAERTGGSVSTLTIQRTQQEDSAVYLCASSSRQANYGYTFGSGTRLTVV.